These 23 T cell receptor beta chains originate from one sample sequenced in a study of T cell changes during pregnancy in multiple sclerosis. Here immunoSEQ multiplex PCR was the method, and the copy in TCRdb shows in-frame clones only, minus some. The repertoire holds about 67,000 clones, with 90% as singletons. The material sequenced was peripheral blood, taken in the third trimester of pregnancy. These receptors all stem from a female donor with multiple sclerosis, enrolled in a pregnancy study.

This chain joins TRBV19 and TRBJ1-1; TRBD1 might be the D (6 bases). The CDR3 is 14 residues long. CDR1 is LNHDA, CDR2 SQIVND, per germline (reference sequence). With 7 bases removed from V and 3 bases from J, the gap between germline ends came to 15 bases. CDR3 nucleotides: TGTGCCAGTACTGATACGGGGGGCCACACTGAAGCTTTCTTT. Encoded protein: CASTDTGGHTEAFF.

The chain has TRBV28 and TRBJ1-2; 9 nucleotides align to TRBD1. The length of the CDR3 is 14 residues. V trimming: 6 bases; J trimming: 5 bases; junction bases outside the gene matches: 7. Germline loops: CDR1 MDHEN, CDR2 SYDVKM. The chain's CDR3 is CASRQPGQGYGYTF. As DNA, the CDR3 is TGTGCCAGCAGACAACCGGGACAGGGATATGGCTACACCTTC.

The chain couples TRBV5-6 to TRBJ2-5; tentatively, D is TRBD2 (5 bases). The CDR3 covers 14 residues. Trimming took 2 bases from V and 4 from J, leaving 12 bases between them. CDR1 SGHDT and CDR2 YYEEEE come from the germline V gene. The CDR3 DNA sequence: TGTGCCAGCAGCTTTGCCAGCGGACCAGAGACCCAGTACTTC. The encoded protein is CASSFASGPETQYF.

The chain carries TRBV10-3 and TRBJ2-1; 10 positions match TRBD2. CDR3 length equals 15 residues. The V and J ends lost 9 bases and 6 bases, in that order; junction bases with no gene match: 11. Germline CDR1 reads ENHRY; CDR2 reads SYGVKD. DNA for the CDR3: TGTGCCATAACCAAAACCGGGACTAGCGCCAATGAGCAGTTCTTC. Translation gives CAITKTGTSANEQFF.

J is TRBJ1-2 and V is TRBV6-1; D may be TRBD1 (5 bases). This CDR3 contains 13 residues. Trimming shortened V by 6 bases and J by 7 bases, and 15 bases separated the two germline ends. Germline V gives CDR1 MNHNS, CDR2 SASEGT. The CDR3: CASRPDLRGGYTF. The DNA for the CDR3 is TGTGCCAGCAGACCTGATTTAAGGGGTGGCTACACCTTC.

The chain carries TRBV5-1 and TRBJ2-7; D may be TRBD2 (5 bases). The germline gives CDR1 SGHRS, CDR2 YFSETQ. There are 14 residues in the CDR3. The germline V and J ends were trimmed by 1 base and 1 base, with 9 bases remaining between them. The CDR3 is CASSLPRGSYEQYF. CDR3 sequence (DNA): TGCGCCAGCAGCTTGCCCCGGGGTTCCTACGAGCAGTACTTC.

This chain connects TRBV27 to TRBJ2-3, with 8 positions matching TRBD2. CDR3 size: 14 residues. In germline, CDR1 is MNHEY, CDR2 SMNVEV (reference sequence). Losses at the gene ends were 5 bases for V and 2 bases for J; bases not matched to a gene: 3. The CDR3, as DNA: TGTGCCAGCAGTCTAGCGGGTACCACAGATACGCAGTATTTT. Its protein product is CASSLAGTTDTQYF.

The chain recombines TRBV11-3 with TRBJ1-1; no firm D call. This CDR3 contains 13 residues. Germline lookup yields CDR1 SGHNT and CDR2 YENEEA. V was clipped by 5 bases and J by 0 bases, with 7 bases between them. CDR3 in amino acids: CASSAQMNTEAFF. In DNA, the CDR3 is TGTGCCAGCAGCGCACAGATGAACACTGAAGCTTTCTTT.

The rearrangement links TRBV9 to TRBJ2-7, with TRBD2 identical over 7 bases. With 4 bases clipped from V and 5 bases from J, the junction kept 12 bases outside the gene matches. The CDR3 extends over 15 amino acids. In germline, CDR1 is SGDLS, CDR2 YYNGEE. The DNA for the CDR3 is TGTGCCAGCAGCCCAGGCGGGGGTTTGTGGGACGAGCAGTACTTC. This codes for CASSPGGGLWDEQYF.

The J gene is TRBJ1-1, the V gene TRBV5-1; D ambiguous. Trimming removed 2 bases from V and 2 bases from J, with 16 bases in between. Germline CDR1 is SGHRS and CDR2 is YFSETQ. This CDR3 has 16 residues. CDR3 sequence: CASSLIVSLQNTEAFF. The CDR3 nucleotides read TGCGCCAGCAGCTTAATTGTGTCCTTACAAAACACTGAAGCTTTCTTT.

The chain carries TRBV5-8 and TRBJ2-5; TRBD1 agrees at 7 bases. Losses at the gene ends were 2 bases for V and 3 bases for J; bases not matched to a gene: 7. The CDR3 contains 15 residues. Germline V gene lookup returns CDR1 SGHTS and CDR2 YDEGEE. CDR3 coding DNA: TGTGCCAGCAGCTTCGTAGGGGGCGAAGAAGAGACCCAGTACTTC. Translation: CASSFVGGEEETQYF.

The chain uses TRBV30 and TRBJ1-5; TRBD1 is a possible D gene (6 bases). This CDR3 region has 15 residues. Looked up from germline, CDR1 is GTSNPN and CDR2 is SVGIG (reference sequence). Trimming left V 0 bases short and J 3 bases short, with 12 bases between. The CDR3, as DNA: TGTGCCTGGAGTGTCGGACAGCCTAACAATCAGCCCCAGCATTTT. Translated, it gives CAWSVGQPNNQPQHF.

The chain has TRBV18 and TRBJ1-1; D possibly corresponds to TRBD1 (5 bases). Germline assignment: CDR1 KGHSH and CDR2 LQKENI. This CDR3 is 15 amino acids long. Trimming left V 6 bases short and J 3 bases short, with 17 bases between. The CDR3 sequence: CASSPPGRSDTEAFF. CDR3 bases: TGTGCCAGCTCGCCCCCAGGGAGGTCGGACACTGAAGCTTTCTTT.

V gene TRBV18 combines with J gene TRBJ2-4; D not certain. Germline loops: CDR1 KGHSH, CDR2 LQKENI. The ends were cut back, 3 bases at V and 1 base at J, with 7 bases in the middle. The CDR3 consists of 14 residues. The CDR3 region has the DNA TGTGCCAGCTCACCCGACATCGCCAAAAACATTCAGTACTTC. Its protein product is CASSPDIAKNIQYF.

The J gene is TRBJ2-5, the V gene TRBV29-1; a possible D gene is TRBD1 (6 bases). Germline-derived CDR1 and CDR2 are SQVTM and ANQGSEA. The V gene lost 7 bases and the J gene lost 5 bases, with 17 bases spanning the gap. This CDR3 is 13 amino acids long. This CDR3 is CSAPTGLSETQYF. The CDR3, as DNA: TGCAGCGCCCCGACAGGTCTGTCGGAGACCCAGTACTTC.

This rearrangement joins TRBV5-1 to TRBJ2-5; possibly TRBD1 for D (5 bases). With 1 base removed from V and 5 bases from J, the gap between germline ends came to 12 bases. CDR1 and CDR2 (germline): SGHRS, YFSETQ. The CDR3 is 14 residues long. The CDR3 is CASSLQGPGETQYF. The CDR3 DNA sequence: TGCGCCAGCAGCTTGCAGGGTCCAGGGGAGACCCAGTACTTC.

This rearrangement joins TRBV21-1 to TRBJ2-4; the D segment call TRBD1 is taken from the table without a DNA check. TRBV21-1 is tagged as a pseudogene. This CDR3 spans 21 amino acids. CDR3 DNA: TGTGCCAGCAGCAATCTCCGCCCGGGACAGGTGCCTCCCCTAGCCAAAAACATTCAGTACTTC. Its protein is CASSNLRPGQVPPLAKNIQYF.

The V gene is TRBV11-2, the J gene TRBJ2-7, with TRBD2 identical over 10 bases. Germline trimming cut 6 bases from V and 2 bases from J; bases unmatched to any gene: 4. Germline values: CDR1 SGHAT, CDR2 FQNNGV. This CDR3 is built from 14 residues. The chain's CDR3 is CASRLGLAAYEQYF. CDR3 in DNA: TGTGCCAGCAGGCTCGGACTAGCGGCCTACGAGCAGTACTTC.

The chain combines TRBV7-2 with TRBJ2-6; D is unclear. Trimming cost V 5 bases and J 2 bases, with 13 bases left between them. The V gene's germline CDR1 is SGHTA and CDR2 FQGNSA. The CDR3 has 16 residues. The CDR3 region is CASSADQVPGANVLTF. The CDR3, as DNA: TGTGCCAGCAGCGCCGACCAGGTTCCTGGGGCCAACGTCCTGACTTTC.

The chain joins TRBV9 to TRBJ1-4; D possibly corresponds to TRBD1 (5 bases). The germline V gene has CDR1 SGDLS and CDR2 YYNGEE. Trimming stripped 3 bases from V and 3 bases from J, with 9 bases between. CDR3 length: 14 amino acids. The CDR3 DNA follows: TGTGCCAGCAGCGGCAGGGCTGCTAATGAAAAACTGTTTTTT. It yields the protein CASSGRAANEKLFF.

The V gene is TRBV5-1, the J gene TRBJ1-1, with TRBD1 matching over 7 bases. Germline loops: CDR1 SGHRS, CDR2 YFSETQ. V lost 1 base and J lost 4; bases outside the gene matches: 1. The CDR3 runs to 13 residues. The CDR3 DNA is TGCGCCAGCAGCTTGTCAGGGGGCACTGAAGCTTTCTTT. It yields the protein CASSLSGGTEAFF.

The J gene is TRBJ2-7, the V gene TRBV4-2; 7 bases agree with TRBD2. The CDR3 is 17 amino acids. V lost 0 bases and J lost 6; bases outside the gene matches: 14. Germline-derived CDR1 and CDR2 are LGHNA and YNFKEQ. The CDR3 sequence: CASSQDWGGAGLGEQYF. Here the CDR3 DNA reads TGTGCCAGCAGCCAAGATTGGGGGGGAGCGGGTTTAGGCGAGCAGTACTTC.

The chain uses TRBV5-6 and TRBJ1-1; possibly TRBD1 for D (6 bases). The V end was cut by 2 bases, the J end by 0 bases, with 11 bases between. Looked up from germline, CDR1 is SGHDT and CDR2 is YYEEEE. The CDR3 contains 15 residues. CDR3 region: CASSFWRTVNTEAFF. In DNA, the CDR3 is TGTGCCAGCAGCTTCTGGCGGACAGTGAACACTGAAGCTTTCTTT. Combining the CDR3 with reference TRBV5-6 and TRBJ1-1 gives the whole variable domain DAGVTQSPTHLIKTRGQQVTLRCSPKSGHDTVSWYQQALGQGPQFIFQYYEEEERQRGNFPDRFSGHQFPNYSSELNVNALLLGDSALYLCASSFWRTVNTEAFFGQGTRLTVV.